The 25 T cell receptor beta chains presented below share a single source sample, sequenced in a study of sequential checkpoint blockade in melanoma. The treatment denotes: randomized to nivolumab then ipilimumab (arm A) or the reverse (arm B). Libraries were prepared by immunoSEQ multiplex PCR; TCRdb keeps only in-frame clonotypes and omits some of them. The sample lists tens of thousands of clones, over 75% occurring once. Sequencing used CD8+ T cells sorted from blood (inferred from file names), obtained from a patient given nivolumab and ipilimumab in sequence. The receptor source for this set is a human donor with melanoma.

The V call is TRBV19, the J call TRBJ1-5, with TRBD1 identical over 9 bases. The J segment lost 2 bases and the V segment lost 8 bases, leaving 4 bases of the junction unmatched. CDR3 length equals 14 residues. Per the germline V gene, CDR1 is LNHDA and CDR2 is SQIVND (reference sequence). The CDR3 DNA follows: TGTGCCAGTGAGACAGGGGGAGGCAATCAGCCCCAGCATTTT. Translating gives CASETGGGNQPQHF.

This sequence joins TRBV10-3 and TRBJ2-7, with D maybe TRBD2 (6 bases). V was trimmed by 0 bases and J by 2 bases, leaving 11 bases between them. The CDR3 length is 15 residues. The germline CDR1 and CDR2 sequences are ENHRY and SYGVKD. CDR3: CAISESIRTTYEQYV. CDR3 nucleotides: TGTGCCATCAGTGAGTCGATTCGGACTACCTACGAGCAGTACGTC.

The V gene is TRBV6-5, the J gene TRBJ2-7, with a weak D call TRBD1 (6 bases). Germline-derived CDR1 and CDR2 are MNHEY and SVGAGI. V was cut by 2 bases and J by 6 bases, with 11 bases left in between. The CDR3 is made up of 13 amino acids. The CDR3 DNA reads as TGTGCCAGCAGTTACGGGGAAGGGGGCGAGCAGTACTTC. Amino acids: CASSYGEGGEQYF.

This sequence joins TRBV6-6 and TRBJ2-3; 7 bases agree with TRBD1. Germline loops: CDR1 MNHNY, CDR2 SVGAGI (reference sequence). This CDR3 region has 16 residues. The V and J ends lost 5 bases and 0 bases, in that order; junction bases with no gene match: 8. The CDR3 sequence is CASSPTDRASTDTQYF. CDR3 sequence (DNA): TGTGCCAGCAGTCCCACCGACAGGGCCAGCACAGATACGCAGTATTTT.

This clone was detected a few times. The V call is TRBV28, the J call TRBJ1-6, with 8 bases aligning to TRBD1. The CDR3 has 14 amino acids. Germline-derived CDR1 and CDR2 are MDHEN and SYDVKM. V dropped 6 bases and J dropped 9; count of bases not matched to a gene: 7. Written as DNA, the CDR3 is TGTGCCAGCAGGACCACAGGGGGGCTTTCACCCCTCCACTTT. This sequence encodes CASRTTGGLSPLHF.

The V gene is TRBV6-1, the J gene TRBJ2-1; unclear D gene. The CDR3 extends over 11 amino acids. Germline V gene lookup returns CDR1 MNHNS and CDR2 SASEGT. V lost 8 bases and J 9 bases, leaving 11 bases between the germline ends. CDR3 sequence: CASPIGFEQFF. CDR3 nucleotides: TGTGCCAGCCCTATCGGGTTTGAGCAGTTCTTC.

The chain uses TRBV5-1 and TRBJ1-1; 9 bases agree with TRBD1. The J segment lost 5 bases and the V segment lost 3 bases, leaving 5 bases of the junction unmatched. The CDR3 has 14 amino acids. CDR1 and CDR2 (germline): SGHRS, YFSETQ. CDR3 nucleotides: TGCGCCAGCAGCTCGGGACAGGGAAATACTGAAGCTTTCTTT. Its translation: CASSSGQGNTEAFF.

The V gene is TRBV27, the J gene TRBJ2-3; D remains ambiguous. Germline V lookup: CDR1 MNHEY, CDR2 SMNVEV (reference sequence). V was shortened by 2 bases and J by 2 bases, with 8 bases between the two germline ends. CDR3 size: 14 residues. CDR3 region: CASSLSYSTDTQYF. In DNA, the CDR3 is TGTGCCAGCAGTTTAAGCTACTCCACAGATACGCAGTATTTT.

The chain uses TRBV2 and TRBJ2-1, with 10 positions matching TRBD2. From germline, CDR1 is SNHLY and CDR2 FYNNEI. CDR3 length: 17 amino acids. The J segment lost 4 bases and the V segment lost 1 base, leaving 7 bases of the junction unmatched. The CDR3 nucleotides are TGTGCCAGCAGTGAAGACCCTCTAGCGGGAGCTTACAATGAGCAGTTCTTC. The encoded protein is CASSEDPLAGAYNEQFF.

The V gene is TRBV28, the J gene TRBJ1-1; 9 positions agree with TRBD1. The CDR3 extends over 15 amino acids. In germline, CDR1 is MDHEN, CDR2 SYDVKM. Unmatched junction bases numbered 5, after V lost 1 base and J lost 5 bases. The CDR3: CASSLYRTGVTEAFF. CDR3 nucleotides: TGTGCCAGCAGTTTATATCGGACAGGGGTGACTGAAGCTTTCTTT.

In its sample, this clone was seen a few times. The chain couples TRBV29-1 to TRBJ2-2; D may be TRBD1 (5 bases). Trimming cost V 3 bases and J 5 bases, with 10 bases left between them. The CDR3 extends over 13 amino acids. Germline values: CDR1 SQVTM, CDR2 ANQGSEA. CDR3 loop: CSVDRAGTGELFF. The CDR3 nucleotides read TGCAGCGTTGATCGGGCAGGGACCGGGGAGCTGTTTTTT.

V gene TRBV7-9 combines with J gene TRBJ2-1; no reliable D call. The germline CDR1 and CDR2 sequences are SEHNR and FQNEAQ (reference sequence). The CDR3 contains 15 residues. The ends were cut back, 0 bases at V and 0 bases at J, with 6 bases in the middle. Here the CDR3 DNA reads TGTGCCAGCAGCTTAGCAGTGAGCTCCTACAATGAGCAGTTCTTC. Translation gives CASSLAVSSYNEQFF.

The chain carries TRBV19 and TRBJ1-5, with D uncertain. From germline, CDR1 is LNHDA and CDR2 SQIVND (reference sequence). CDR3 length: 16 residues. Trimming pared 3 bases from V and 3 bases from J, leaving 15 bases between. For the CDR3, the DNA is TGTGCCAGTAGTATCGGGTTGGGAGGAGCCAATCAGCCCCAGCATTTT. This codes for CASSIGLGGANQPQHF. The whole variable domain, remainder taken from reference TRBV19 and TRBJ1-5, is DGGITQSPKYLFRKEGQNVTLSCEQNLNHDAMYWYRQDPGQGLRLIYYSQIVNDFQKGDIAEGYSVSREKKESFPLTVTSAQKNPTAFYLCASSIGLGGANQPQHFGDGTRLSIL.

The V call is TRBV25-1, the J call TRBJ2-5; D is unclear. The end of the DNA is better explained by TRBJ2-7, so the J call may be wrong. CDR1 is MGHDK, CDR2 SYGVNS, per germline. The CDR3 loop spans 14 amino acids. The CDR3 bases are TGTGCCAGCAGTGAACTAGTATTTGGTCACGAGCAGTACTTC. This encodes CASSELVFGHEQYF.

This chain uses TRBV7-6 with TRBJ2-2; tentatively, D is TRBD1 (6 bases). CDR3 length: 17 amino acids. The V and J ends lost 4 bases and 7 bases respectively, with 22 bases between them. CDR1 is SGHVS, CDR2 FNYEAQ, per germline. CDR3 coding DNA: TGTGCCAGCAGCTCAATCCTCAACCGGGACAAGAACGGGGAGCTGTTTTTT. Translation: CASSSILNRDKNGELFF.

This clone is medium-sized. V and J are TRBV6-1 and TRBJ2-2, with D unclear. CDR3 length equals 13 residues. Trimming removed 5 bases from V and 3 bases from J, with 7 bases in between. Germline CDR1 reads MNHNS; CDR2 reads SASEGT. Here the CDR3 DNA reads TGTGCCAGCAGTTTGAGCGACACCGGGGAGCTGTTTTTT. Amino acids: CASSLSDTGELFF.

The chain recombines TRBV2 with TRBJ2-7, with D unresolved. The CDR3 is 17 amino acids. Looked up from germline, CDR1 is SNHLY and CDR2 is FYNNEI. Trimming removed 2 bases at V and 3 bases at J, with 20 bases between. The CDR3 protein is CASSEIMASKENYEQYF. CDR3 nucleotide sequence: TGTGCCAGCAGTGAAATTATGGCCTCAAAGGAGAACTACGAGCAGTACTTC.

V is TRBV6-6 and J is TRBJ2-7, with TRBD2 matching over 9 bases. CDR1 is MNHNY, CDR2 SVGAGI, per germline (reference sequence). V trimming: 6 bases; J trimming: 4 bases; junction bases outside the gene matches: 13. CDR3 length: 16 amino acids. CDR3 in amino acids: CASSPFRAGGTYEQYF. The CDR3, as DNA: TGTGCCAGCAGCCCCTTCCGAGCGGGAGGCACTTACGAGCAGTACTTC.

The chain couples TRBV28 to TRBJ1-1; tentative D call: TRBD1 (5 bases). V shed 7 bases and J shed 1 base, with 13 bases lying between them. The CDR3 runs 14 residues. The germline gives CDR1 MDHEN, CDR2 SYDVKM. The CDR3 DNA follows: TGTGCCAGCACCCCGGGACTGCCGAACACTGAAGCTTTCTTT. Translation gives CASTPGLPNTEAFF.

This sequence joins TRBV18 and TRBJ2-5; 12 bases are a match to TRBD2. This CDR3 has 22 residues. Trimming cost V 0 bases and J 0 bases; bases outside gene matches: 17. CDR1 and CDR2 (germline): KGHSH, LQKENI. Here the CDR3 DNA reads TGTGCCAGCTCACCACCGGGGGGGGTGAGGGCCACTAGCGGGAGGTACCAAGAGACCCAGTACTTC. Amino acid sequence: CASSPPGGVRATSGRYQETQYF. Variable domain in full (rest from reference TRBV18 and TRBJ2-5): NAGVMQNPRHLVRRRGQEARLRCSPMKGHSHVYWYRQLPEEGLKFMVYLQKENIIDESGMPKERFSAEFPKEGPSILRIQQVVRGDSAAYFCASSPPGGVRATSGRYQETQYFGPGTRLLVL.

The chain couples TRBV9 to TRBJ2-2; 10 bases line up with TRBD2. The V segment lost 3 bases and the J segment 6 bases; nucleotides outside the gene matches: 11. CDR1 SGDLS and CDR2 YYNGEE come from the germline V gene. CDR3 length: 17 residues. Here the CDR3 reads CASSAALAGRSAGELFF. Written as DNA, the CDR3 is TGTGCCAGCAGCGCCGCACTAGCGGGACGATCGGCCGGGGAGCTGTTTTTT.

This sequence joins TRBV28 and TRBJ1-1; TRBD1 agrees at 7 bases. Germline values: CDR1 MDHEN, CDR2 SYDVKM. This CDR3 is 15 amino acids long. The V and J ends lost 4 bases and 2 bases, in that order; junction bases with no gene match: 7. DNA of the CDR3: TGTGCCAGCAGTTCCAGTAGACAGGGAAACACTGAAGCTTTCTTT. Its protein is CASSSSRQGNTEAFF.

This chain joins TRBV4-1 and TRBJ2-1, with 7 bases aligning to TRBD1. The CDR3 is 13 amino acids. The junction had 3 bases not matched to a gene; V was cut back by 8 bases and J by 2 bases. The germline gives CDR1 MGHRA, CDR2 YSYEKL. CDR3 nucleotide sequence: TGCGCCAGCCAAGGGGGCCCCTACAATGAGCAGTTCTTC. It is translated as CASQGGPYNEQFF.

This clone was counted once. The chain carries TRBV15 and TRBJ1-5; D ambiguous. V was shortened by 0 bases and J by 1 base, with 13 bases between the two germline ends. Germline V gene data show CDR1 as LNHNV and CDR2 as YYDKDF (reference sequence). This CDR3 spans 17 amino acids. The CDR3 DNA follows: TGTGCCACCAGCAGAGATCGAGAGGGCGTGAGCAATCAGCCCCAGCATTTT. This encodes CATSRDREGVSNQPQHF.

This clone was recorded a few times. The chain carries TRBV25-1 and TRBJ2-1; D not resolved. The CDR3 is 12 residues long. Germline V CDR1 and CDR2: MGHDK, SYGVNS. V dropped 4 bases and J dropped 6 bases, with 7 bases sitting between them. In DNA, the CDR3 is TGTGCCAGCAGTGGTCCGCGCAATGAGCAGTTCTTC. Translation gives CASSGPRNEQFF.